The 16 T cell receptor beta chains listed next were all sequenced from one sample in a study of T cell repertoires in cytomegalovirus infection. Each CDR3 protein gets one entry after TCRdb re-called the reads with MiXCR. The repertoire has approximately 500,000 distinct CDR3 sequences, roughly 34% of them found once; the top ten carry about a sixth. Antigens of these TCRs are unknown. The sample in question was cultured PBMCs, obtained from culture after CMV antigen stimulation. The receptors originated from a human donor in good health (CMV status not recorded). Some clones in this sample may be carry-over from other donors' samples.

The rearrangement links TRBV18 to TRBJ2-7; D ambiguous. The V end was cut by 4 bases, the J end by 2 bases, with 9 bases between. The CDR3 is 13 residues long. Per the germline V gene, CDR1 is KGHSH and CDR2 is LQKENI. In DNA, the CDR3 is TGTGCCAGCTCACAGAGTTATACCTACGAGCAGTACTTC. Translated: CASSQSYTYEQYF.

This clonotype occurred a few times. The gene calls are TRBV6-1 and TRBJ2-7; 8 nucleotides line up with TRBD1. Trimming removed 3 bases from V and 3 bases from J; junction bases left unmatched: 7. CDR3 length: 15 residues. Germline CDR1 is MNHNS and CDR2 is SASEGT. This CDR3 is CASSDAGQVGYEQYF. The CDR3 DNA follows: TGTGCCAGCAGTGATGCGGGACAGGTTGGCTACGAGCAGTACTTC.

V usage is TRBV20-1 and J usage is TRBJ1-2; 10 bases map to TRBD1. The CDR3 is 14 amino acids. Germline-derived CDR1 and CDR2 are DFQATT and SNEGSKA (reference sequence). V gave up 6 bases and J gave up 0 bases; unmatched junction bases: 4. Written as DNA, the CDR3 is TGCAGTGCAGGAGGACAGGGGGCTAACTATGGCTACACCTTC. Protein: CSAGGQGANYGYTF.

The chain uses TRBV7-3 and TRBJ1-4, with 7 bases that match TRBD1. Trimming cost V 6 bases and J 0 bases; bases outside gene matches: 4. Germline assignment: CDR1 SGHTA and CDR2 FQGTGA. The CDR3 length is 15 residues. For the CDR3, the DNA is TGTGCCAGCAGGACAGGGTTTGCAACTAATGAAAAACTGTTTTTT. Translated: CASRTGFATNEKLFF.

This clonotype was picked up a small number of times. V gene TRBV10-3 combines with J gene TRBJ1-2, with unresolved D. V was trimmed by 2 bases and J by 6 bases, leaving 13 bases between them. CDR3 size: 14 residues. Germline lookup yields CDR1 ENHRY and CDR2 SYGVKD. CDR3 sequence: CAISEDPFSDGYTF. The DNA of the CDR3 is TGTGCCATCAGTGAGGACCCGTTTTCTGATGGCTACACCTTC.

In its sample, this clonotype was seen a few times. The chain links TRBV12-3 or TRBV12-4 to TRBJ2-5; D possibly corresponds to TRBD2 (5 bases). This CDR3 has 14 residues. V lost 4 bases and J lost 5, with 14 bases in between. The CDR3 DNA sequence: TGTGCCAGCAGTTCCGCTCTCACGGGGGAGACCCAGTACTTC. Encoded protein: CASSSALTGETQYF.

V is TRBV6-2 or TRBV6-3 and J is TRBJ2-1; 9 nucleotides agree with TRBD2. The CDR3 loop spans 16 amino acids. The V and J ends lost 6 bases and 2 bases, in that order; junction bases with no gene match: 8. The germline CDR1 and CDR2 sequences are MNHEY and SVGEGT. CDR3 DNA: TGTGCCAGCAGGAGTAGCGGGAGTCCGCCCTACAATGAGCAGTTCTTC. Amino acid sequence: CASRSSGSPPYNEQFF.

The chain uses TRBV6-2 or TRBV6-3 and TRBJ1-1; tentative D call: TRBD1 (5 bases). The CDR3 contains 13 residues. The germline gives CDR1 MNHEY, CDR2 SVGEGT. The ends were cut back, 4 bases at V and 9 bases at J, with 15 bases in the middle. For the CDR3, the DNA is TGTGCCAGCAGTTTCCGACAGCCGGATAAAGCTTTCTTT. It is translated as CASSFRQPDKAFF.

A few counts support this clonotype. The chain joins TRBV4-1 to TRBJ2-7; D not resolved. Trimming removed 4 bases from V and 2 bases from J, with 12 bases in between. The CDR3 consists of 14 residues. Germline V gene data show CDR1 as MGHRA and CDR2 as YSYEKL. CDR3 in amino acids: CASSPRTSAYEQYF. DNA for the CDR3: TGCGCCAGCAGCCCTAGGACGTCCGCCTACGAGCAGTACTTC.

The CDR3 bases are TGTGCCAGCAGCGACGGACAGGAATTACCCCTCCACTTT. Translation: CASSDGQELPLHF. The rearrangement links TRBV6-2 or TRBV6-3 to TRBJ1-6, with 7 nucleotides matching TRBD1. This CDR3 is 13 amino acids long. V dropped 6 bases and J dropped 12; count of bases not matched to a gene: 8. Germline-derived CDR1 and CDR2 are MNHEY and SVGEGT.

This clonotype was counted many times. The chain carries TRBV7-2 and TRBJ1-6, with 7 bases fitting TRBD1. V trimming: 5 bases; J trimming: 4 bases; junction bases outside the gene matches: 5. Germline-derived CDR1 and CDR2 are SGHTA and FQGNSA. This CDR3 region has 15 residues. CDR3 nucleotides: TGTGCCAGCAGCAAGAGGGACAGTTATAATTCACCCCTCCACTTT. Translation: CASSKRDSYNSPLHF.

V gene TRBV5-6 combines with J gene TRBJ2-3, with TRBD2 as a possible D gene (5 bases). This CDR3 contains 15 residues. V gave up 0 bases and J gave up 1 base, with 9 bases separating them. Germline V gives CDR1 SGHDT, CDR2 YYEEEE. CDR3 sequence (DNA): TGTGCCAGCAGCTTGGTGGACTTTGGCACAGATACGCAGTATTTT. This codes for CASSLVDFGTDTQYF.

This clonotype has only a few counts. The V call is TRBV7-2, the J call TRBJ2-2; 14 nucleotides align to TRBD2. This CDR3 spans 16 amino acids. The junction had 5 bases not matched to a gene; V was cut back by 5 bases and J by 6 bases. The germline CDR1 and CDR2 sequences are SGHTA and FQGNSA. As DNA, the CDR3 is TGTGCCAGCAGCCCACCGGGACTAGCGGGAGCCGGGGAGCTGTTTTTT. It yields the protein CASSPPGLAGAGELFF. The entire variable domain, with the rest obtained from reference TRBV7-2 and TRBJ2-2, is as follows: GAGVSQSPSNKVTEKGKDVELRCDPISGHTALYWYRQSLGQGLEFLIYFQGNSAPDKSGLPSDRFSAERTGGSVSTLTIQRTQQEDSAVYLCASSPPGLAGAGELFFGEGSRLTVL.

A single count supports this clonotype. V and J are TRBV20-1 and TRBJ2-5; weak D call: TRBD2 (5 bases). Germline loops: CDR1 DFQATT, CDR2 SNEGSKA (reference sequence). The CDR3 spans 13 residues. V lost 3 bases, J lost 1 base, and 9 bases lay in between. The CDR3 DNA is TGCAGTGCTAGTAAGGGAGCCCAAGAGACCCAGTACTTC. Translated: CSASKGAQETQYF.

The chain employs TRBV23-1 and TRBJ2-4; weak D call: TRBD2 (5 bases). TRBV23-1 qualifies as an ORF whose function is uncertain. The CDR3 runs to 15 residues. V lost 2 bases, J lost 8 bases, and 16 bases lay in between. CDR3 sequence reads: CASSQPRFVRDIQYF. CDR3 nucleotides: TGCGCCAGCAGTCAACCCCGCTTTGTGAGGGACATTCAGTACTTC.

The chain joins TRBV10-3 to TRBJ2-1; 10 bases agree with TRBD2. The CDR3 covers 15 residues. J lost 4 bases, V lost 6 bases, and 6 bases had no gene match. The germline gives CDR1 ENHRY, CDR2 SYGVKD. The CDR3 spells CAISAGTSEYNEQFF. The DNA for the CDR3 is TGTGCCATCAGCGCCGGGACTAGCGAATACAATGAGCAGTTCTTC.